Listed below are T cell receptor beta chains from one sample, sequenced in a study of shared clonotypes between healthy human individuals. Using immunoSEQ multiplex PCR, the repertoire was profiled, and TCRdb retains in-frame clones only, with some absent. In the table there are more than 2 million clones, 90% to 95% of which are singletons. Sequencing was performed on naive CD4+ T cells sorted from blood. Receptor source: a man aged 18 to 30 in good health. Both conserved end residues are trimmed from each CDR3.

TRBV7-8	TRBJ2-1	ASSLVAAERNNEQF
TRBV9	TRBJ2-1	ASSVVGQAGEQF
TRBV21-1	TRBJ2-3	ASSKENVQAVDTQY
TRBV9	TRBJ1-3	ASSEVEVGALGNTIY
TRBV18	TRBJ2-7	ASSPPGTSYEQY
TRBV7-9	TRBJ2-3	ASRPTVTDTQY
TRBV29-1	TRBJ2-2	SAGLAGGPRTAGELF
TRBV2	TRBJ1-4	ASSEEAGVGEKLF
TRBV18	TRBJ2-7	ASSQIPTPYEQY
TRBV2	TRBJ2-3	ASSTDRTRDTQY
TRBV18	TRBJ2-7	ASSPPRTGFGYEQY
TRBV27	TRBJ1-4	ASSSDRKEKLF
TRBV7-9	TRBJ2-7	ASSPPAYRSSYEQY
TRBV16	TRBJ2-7	ASSQLNSPYEQY
TRBV4-3	TRBJ2-1	ASSQDRMGLAPSSYNEQF
TRBV30	TRBJ1-2	AWSVGRNYGYT
TRBV10-3	TRBJ1-4	ASRGTATNEKLF
TRBV2	TRBJ2-7	ASRRRRDSSYEQY
TRBV27	TRBJ2-3	ASQWGGQPLSAQY
TRBV29-1	TRBJ1-2	SARQGGEVWT
TRBV19	TRBJ1-2	ASSIGAVNYGYT
TRBV5-1	TRBJ2-1	ASSLDTSGAFDEQF